The rows below give T cell receptor beta chains drawn from one sample of a study of CD8 T cells in ankylosing spondylitis. TCRdb re-called the 5' RACE reads with MiXCR, one entry per CDR3 protein. The repertoire holds about 240,000 distinct CDR3 sequences, with over 8.5% as singletons. The sequencing sample was made of blood, either unsorted or a sorted T cell fraction (not recorded which). These receptors were obtained from a male donor with ankylosing spondylitis or in good health (not recorded which). Both conserved end residues are part of each CDR3. Fields, in order: clone size, D gene, J gene, V gene, CDR3 protein, CDR3 DNA. A D gene is named only where the DNA matches it firmly. A clone size is listed for some rows: how often the clone was seen (once, few, many), or a class if it is expanded.

abundance: many
d_gene: -
j_gene: TRBJ2-3
v_gene: TRBV20-1
CDR3aa: CSEWDAPTDTQYF
CDR3nt: TGCAGTGAGTGGGACGCACCGACAGATACGCAGTATTTT

abundance: -
d_gene: -
j_gene: TRBJ1-1
v_gene: TRBV7-2
CDR3aa: CASSLDPGQEAFF
CDR3nt: TGTGCCAGCAGCTTAGATCCGGGACAAGAAGCTTTCTTT

abundance: -
d_gene: -
j_gene: TRBJ2-1
v_gene: TRBV13
CDR3aa: CASSSGRREDNEQFF
CDR3nt: TGTGCCAGCAGCTCGGGACGCCGGGAAGACAATGAGCAGTTCTTC

abundance: few
d_gene: -
j_gene: TRBJ2-7
v_gene: TRBV20-1
CDR3aa: CSASVPGSPEQYF
CDR3nt: TGCAGTGCTAGCGTCCCGGGCTCGCCCGAGCAGTACTTC

abundance: many
d_gene: -
j_gene: TRBJ2-7
v_gene: TRBV20-1
CDR3aa: CSARDRDFQLYEQYF
CDR3nt: TGCAGTGCTAGGGACCGGGACTTCCAGCTCTACGAGCAGTACTTC

abundance: many
d_gene: TRBD2
j_gene: TRBJ2-7
v_gene: TRBV29-1
CDR3aa: CSVTPVGGRDEQYF
CDR3nt: TGCAGCGTAACCCCCGTAGGAGGGAGGGACGAGCAGTACTTC

abundance: few
d_gene: -
j_gene: TRBJ1-1
v_gene: TRBV3-1
CDR3aa: CASSQDVGNTEAFF
CDR3nt: TGTGCCAGCAGCCAAGATGTGGGGAACACTGAAGCTTTCTTT

abundance: few
d_gene: TRBD1
j_gene: TRBJ2-3
v_gene: TRBV19
CDR3aa: CASSIASGQGYTDTQYF
CDR3nt: TGTGCCAGTAGTATAGCCTCGGGACAGGGGTACACAGATACGCAGTATTTT

abundance: -
d_gene: TRBD2
j_gene: TRBJ2-1
v_gene: TRBV24-1
CDR3aa: CATSDAKDAGTSGRTEQFF
CDR3nt: TGTGCCACCAGTGATGCCAAAGACGCCGGGACTAGCGGGAGAACTGAGCAGTTCTTC

abundance: many
d_gene: -
j_gene: TRBJ2-4
v_gene: TRBV12-3/TRBV12-4
CDR3aa: CASSLRICGIAKNIQYF
CDR3nt: TGTGCCAGCAGTTTACGAATTTGCGGAATAGCCAAAAACATTCAGTACTTC

abundance: many
d_gene: -
j_gene: TRBJ2-3
v_gene: TRBV5-1
CDR3aa: CASRGTSTDTQYF
CDR3nt: TGCGCCAGCAGGGGGACTTCCACAGATACGCAGTATTTT

abundance: few
d_gene: -
j_gene: TRBJ2-7
v_gene: TRBV10-3
CDR3aa: CAISDLPGSYEQYF
CDR3nt: TGTGCCATCAGTGATCTACCGGGCTCCTACGAGCAGTACTTC

abundance: -
d_gene: TRBD1
j_gene: TRBJ2-7
v_gene: TRBV6-6
CDR3aa: CASSFRDRPYEQYF
CDR3nt: TGTGCCAGCAGTTTCCGGGACAGACCCTACGAGCAGTACTTC

abundance: -
d_gene: TRBD1
j_gene: TRBJ2-5
v_gene: TRBV5-1
CDR3aa: CASRLTGGQETQYF
CDR3nt: TGCGCCAGCAGGTTGACAGGGGGCCAAGAGACCCAGTACTTC

abundance: -
d_gene: TRBD1
j_gene: TRBJ1-6
v_gene: TRBV30
CDR3aa: CAWSSGTANNSPLHF
CDR3nt: TGTGCCTGGAGTTCGGGGACAGCTAATAATTCACCCCTCCACTTT

abundance: many
d_gene: TRBD2
j_gene: TRBJ2-7
v_gene: TRBV6-1
CDR3aa: CATRTSGTPYEQYF
CDR3nt: TGTGCCACCAGAACTAGCGGCACCCCCTACGAGCAGTACTTC

abundance: -
d_gene: -
j_gene: TRBJ2-3
v_gene: TRBV7-6
CDR3aa: CASSQPSAGTQYF
CDR3nt: TGTGCCAGCAGCCAACCTTCGGCAGGGACGCAGTATTTT

abundance: many
d_gene: -
j_gene: TRBJ2-1
v_gene: TRBV5-5
CDR3aa: CASSQSERLNEQFF
CDR3nt: TGTGCCAGCAGCCAATCCGAGAGATTGAATGAGCAGTTCTTC

abundance: -
d_gene: TRBD2
j_gene: TRBJ2-1
v_gene: TRBV11-2
CDR3aa: CASSSIISGTSGYNEQFF
CDR3nt: TGTGCCAGCAGCTCCATAATTAGTGGGACTAGCGGATACAATGAGCAGTTCTTC

abundance: few
d_gene: -
j_gene: TRBJ1-1
v_gene: TRBV13
CDR3aa: CASSSGFNTEAFF
CDR3nt: TGTGCCAGCAGCTCGGGATTTAACACTGAAGCTTTCTTT

abundance: many
d_gene: -
j_gene: TRBJ2-6
v_gene: TRBV5-1
CDR3aa: CASSLWGTVSSGANVLTF
CDR3nt: TGCGCCAGCAGCCTCTGGGGGACGGTGAGCTCTGGGGCCAACGTCCTGACTTTC

abundance: many
d_gene: -
j_gene: TRBJ2-3
v_gene: TRBV5-5
CDR3aa: CASSWEDQDLDTQYF
CDR3nt: TGTGCCAGCAGCTGGGAGGATCAAGACCTAGATACGCAGTATTTT

abundance: few
d_gene: TRBD2
j_gene: TRBJ2-7
v_gene: TRBV27
CDR3aa: CASSFFSGSNYEQYF
CDR3nt: TGTGCCAGCAGTTTCTTTAGCGGGAGTAACTACGAGCAGTACTTC

abundance: many
d_gene: TRBD2
j_gene: TRBJ2-1
v_gene: TRBV5-1
CDR3aa: CASSQAGGLYNEQFF
CDR3nt: TGCGCCAGCAGCCAAGCGGGGGGACTCTACAATGAGCAGTTCTTC

abundance: many
d_gene: -
j_gene: TRBJ1-6
v_gene: TRBV5-5
CDR3aa: CASSLRLVVSPLHF
CDR3nt: TGTGCCAGCAGCTTGCGGTTAGTGGTTTCACCCCTCCACTTT

abundance: many
d_gene: -
j_gene: TRBJ2-1
v_gene: TRBV20-1
CDR3aa: CSLIGSIMYNEQFF
CDR3nt: TGCAGTCTCATCGGGAGTATAATGTACAATGAGCAGTTCTTC

abundance: many
d_gene: -
j_gene: TRBJ2-3
v_gene: TRBV24-1
CDR3aa: CATSHPASTDTQYF
CDR3nt: TGTGCCACCAGTCATCCCGCCAGCACAGATACGCAGTATTTT

abundance: many
d_gene: -
j_gene: TRBJ2-2
v_gene: TRBV28
CDR3aa: CASSMGETGELFF
CDR3nt: TGTGCCAGCAGTATGGGAGAGACCGGGGAGCTGTTTTTT

abundance: many
d_gene: -
j_gene: TRBJ1-2
v_gene: TRBV20-1
CDR3aa: CSARYRTYGYTF
CDR3nt: TGCAGTGCTAGGTATAGGACTTATGGCTACACCTTC

abundance: many
d_gene: -
j_gene: TRBJ1-1
v_gene: TRBV21-1
CDR3aa: CASSKVRGANTEAFF
CDR3nt: TGTGCCAGCAGCAAAGTCCGGGGCGCGAACACTGAAGCTTTCTTT

abundance: many
d_gene: -
j_gene: TRBJ1-5
v_gene: TRBV10-2
CDR3aa: CASSESMSEINQPQHF
CDR3nt: TGCGCCAGCAGTGAGTCAATGAGCGAAATTAATCAGCCCCAGCATTTT

abundance: -
d_gene: -
j_gene: TRBJ1-4
v_gene: TRBV12-3/TRBV12-4
CDR3aa: CASSLGAPEKLFF
CDR3nt: TGTGCCAGCAGTTTAGGAGCCCCTGAAAAACTGTTTTTT

abundance: -
d_gene: -
j_gene: TRBJ2-7
v_gene: TRBV7-8
CDR3aa: CASSLVSSGSYYEQYF
CDR3nt: TGTGCCAGCAGCTTAGTCAGTTCGGGATCTTACTACGAGCAGTACTTC

abundance: many
d_gene: -
j_gene: TRBJ1-6
v_gene: TRBV6-5
CDR3aa: CASSYSGDLRSPLHF
CDR3nt: TGTGCCAGCAGTTACTCAGGGGACCTGCGTTCACCCCTCCACTTT

abundance: few
d_gene: -
j_gene: TRBJ2-6
v_gene: TRBV5-1
CDR3aa: CASSLSRAGANVLTF
CDR3nt: TGCGCCAGCAGCTTGTCCCGGGCTGGGGCCAACGTCCTGACTTTC

abundance: many
d_gene: -
j_gene: TRBJ2-3
v_gene: TRBV6-6
CDR3aa: CASSYRSSDTQYF
CDR3nt: TGTGCCAGCAGTTACCGCAGTTCAGATACGCAGTATTTT

abundance: many
d_gene: -
j_gene: TRBJ2-7
v_gene: TRBV9
CDR3aa: CASSPRVGGEQYF
CDR3nt: TGTGCCAGCAGCCCACGGGTGGGGGGCGAGCAGTACTTC

abundance: many
d_gene: -
j_gene: TRBJ2-1
v_gene: TRBV12-3/TRBV12-4
CDR3aa: CASSLARGGAGSYNEQFF
CDR3nt: TGTGCCAGCAGTTTAGCGCGTGGGGGTGCCGGCTCCTACAATGAGCAGTTCTTC

abundance: many
d_gene: -
j_gene: TRBJ2-7
v_gene: TRBV12-3/TRBV12-4
CDR3aa: CASSDSSYEQYF
CDR3nt: TGTGCCAGCAGCGACAGTTCCTACGAGCAGTACTTC

abundance: many
d_gene: TRBD1
j_gene: TRBJ2-5
v_gene: TRBV12-3/TRBV12-4
CDR3aa: CASSRMDRGAETQYF
CDR3nt: TGTGCCAGCAGTCGTATGGACAGGGGAGCAGAGACCCAGTACTTC

abundance: few
d_gene: TRBD1
j_gene: TRBJ1-5
v_gene: TRBV7-9
CDR3aa: CASSSTGGATPQHF
CDR3nt: TGTGCCAGCAGCTCCACAGGGGGCGCGACCCCCCAGCATTTT

abundance: -
d_gene: -
j_gene: TRBJ2-5
v_gene: TRBV18
CDR3aa: CASSPPGGETQYF
CDR3nt: TGTGCCAGCTCACCACCCGGGGGCGAGACCCAGTACTTC

abundance: many
d_gene: TRBD2
j_gene: TRBJ2-3
v_gene: TRBV7-8
CDR3aa: CASSSPGLAGGPPTDTQYF
CDR3nt: TGTGCCAGCAGCTCTCCGGGACTAGCGGGAGGGCCGCCGACAGATACGCAGTATTTT

abundance: many
d_gene: TRBD1
j_gene: TRBJ2-3
v_gene: TRBV5-5
CDR3aa: CASSPTGLTDTQYF
CDR3nt: TGTGCCAGCAGCCCGACAGGGTTGACAGATACGCAGTATTTT

abundance: few
d_gene: TRBD1
j_gene: TRBJ2-7
v_gene: TRBV27
CDR3aa: CASSWTGAGEQYF
CDR3nt: TGTGCCAGCTCATGGACAGGGGCAGGCGAGCAGTACTTC

abundance: -
d_gene: TRBD1
j_gene: TRBJ1-1
v_gene: TRBV7-9
CDR3aa: CASSLDTGDAFF
CDR3nt: TGTGCCAGCAGCTTAGATACAGGGGACGCTTTCTTT

abundance: many
d_gene: TRBD2
j_gene: TRBJ2-7
v_gene: TRBV20-1
CDR3aa: CSAQLLAEPYEQYF
CDR3nt: TGCAGTGCTCAGCTACTAGCGGAACCCTACGAGCAGTACTTC

abundance: few
d_gene: -
j_gene: TRBJ2-5
v_gene: TRBV3-1
CDR3aa: CASRDSIQETQYF
CDR3nt: TGTGCCAGCCGCGACAGCATACAAGAGACCCAGTACTTC

abundance: few
d_gene: TRBD1
j_gene: TRBJ2-1
v_gene: TRBV7-3
CDR3aa: CASRLAGQGAAEQFF
CDR3nt: TGTGCCAGCAGATTGGCGGGACAGGGGGCGGCTGAGCAGTTCTTC

abundance: few
d_gene: TRBD1
j_gene: TRBJ1-1
v_gene: TRBV7-9
CDR3aa: CASSPWDSYTEAFF
CDR3nt: TGTGCCAGCAGCCCATGGGACAGCTACACTGAAGCTTTCTTT

abundance: -
d_gene: TRBD1
j_gene: TRBJ2-1
v_gene: TRBV28
CDR3aa: CASSLRQGDEQFF
CDR3nt: TGTGCCAGCAGTCTAAGACAGGGGGATGAGCAGTTCTTC

abundance: many
d_gene: TRBD2
j_gene: TRBJ2-2
v_gene: TRBV24-1
CDR3aa: CATSDRGLAGVDTGELFF
CDR3nt: TGTGCCACCAGTGACCGTGGACTAGCGGGAGTAGACACCGGGGAGCTGTTTTTT

abundance: many
d_gene: -
j_gene: TRBJ2-1
v_gene: TRBV6-5
CDR3aa: CASIRAPGNEQFF
CDR3nt: TGTGCCAGCATTAGGGCCCCTGGCAATGAGCAGTTCTTC